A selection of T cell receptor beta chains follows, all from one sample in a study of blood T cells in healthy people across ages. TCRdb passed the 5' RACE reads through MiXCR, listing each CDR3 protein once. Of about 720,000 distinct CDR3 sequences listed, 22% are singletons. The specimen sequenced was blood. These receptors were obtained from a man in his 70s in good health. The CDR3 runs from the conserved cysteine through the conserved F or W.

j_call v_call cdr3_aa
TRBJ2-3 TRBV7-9 CASSFIGADTQYF
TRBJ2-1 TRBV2 CASSEAPQGADEQFF
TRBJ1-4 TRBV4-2 CASSQVGGGSTNEKLFF
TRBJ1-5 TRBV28 CVSSPHTGHGNQPQHF
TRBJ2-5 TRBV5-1 CASSLGISPWETQYF
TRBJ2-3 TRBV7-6 CAGSLVGGALDTQYF
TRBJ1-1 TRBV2 CASIKVRDAEAFF
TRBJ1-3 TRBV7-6 CASSLGQANSGNTIYF
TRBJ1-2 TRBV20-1 CSVVFNGYTF
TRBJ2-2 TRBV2 CAGRTDHTGELFF
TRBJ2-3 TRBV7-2 CASSRGLATDTQYF
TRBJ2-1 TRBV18 CASSPKAGINNEQFF
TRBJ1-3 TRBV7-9 CASSFGTYGNTIYF
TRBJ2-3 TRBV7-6 CASSLTQLAGDTDTQYF
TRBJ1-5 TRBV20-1 CSAPPGGSYSNQPQHF
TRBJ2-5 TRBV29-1 CSVGASGTLVETQYF
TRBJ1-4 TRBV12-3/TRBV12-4 CASSAGQGAREKLCF
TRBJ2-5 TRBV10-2 CASSSELEDETQYF
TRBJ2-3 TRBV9 CASSVAIGSGSSSTDTQYF
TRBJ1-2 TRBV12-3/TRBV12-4 CASRPGGSSYGYTF
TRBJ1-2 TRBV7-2 CASSFRGQGARGYTF
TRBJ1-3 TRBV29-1 CSVGATCSGNTIYF
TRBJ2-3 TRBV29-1 CSVTGRDRAGDTQYF
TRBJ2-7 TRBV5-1 CASKTGTGLSEQYF
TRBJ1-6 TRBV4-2 CASSQEFTDLRALHF
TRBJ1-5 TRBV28 CASSFFRLQAQIGNQPQHF
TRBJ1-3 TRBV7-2 CASSFSPGNTIYF
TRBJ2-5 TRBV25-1 CASSEWKGQETQYF
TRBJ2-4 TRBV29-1 CSVEAHRRDIQYF